The present TCR beta chain was sequenced within a study of blood T cell repertoires in COVID-19. About the research overall: The study drew acute and convalescent COVID-19 samples from the United States, Italy and Spain. PBMCs, B-cell-depleted T cells, or T cells were the source of the cDNA or gDNA that made up the material.

This clone has only a few counts. The ends were cut back, 0 bases at V and 4 bases at J, with 13 bases in the middle. The CDR3 is 16 residues long. Germline values: CDR1 LGHDT, CDR2 YNNKEL (reference sequence). TCRdb's copy holds only in-frame clones and misses some; the assay was immunoSEQ multiplex PCR. The repertoire holds under 300,000 clones, with 70% to 90% as singletons. The material sequenced was peripheral blood. The receptor comes from a woman aged 40 to 55 who had recovered from COVID-19. The chain is built from TRBV3-1 (or the pseudogene TRBV3-2) and TRBJ1-5; tentatively, D is TRBD1 (5 bases). CDR3 coding DNA: TGTGCCAGCAGCCAAGACTCCGGGGGTTTGAATCAGCCCCAGCATTTT. The encoded protein is CASSQDSGGLNQPQHF.